Listed here is a single TCR beta chain. Original methodology: How many nucleated cells were present was estimated from reference gene primer amplification. Only in-frame clones appear in the TCRdb table, and some are missing; sequencing was by immunoSEQ multiplex PCR. Clone size and V and J calls were adopted from that table, with D and trimming inferred from the DNA. Of about 98,000 clones in the sample, around 87% were seen once. The record originates from a study of blood T cell repertoires in COVID-19. This CDR3 has 12 amino acids. The V segment lost 8 bases and the J segment 1 base; nucleotides outside the gene matches: 1.

The source of this sequence is a man aged 50-59 years with active or convalescent COVID-19. V and J are TRBV12-3 or TRBV12-4 and TRBJ2-5; 7 bases agree with TRBD1. Sequenced: peripheral blood. The CDR3 DNA reads as TGTGCCAGCGGGACAGCCCAAGAGACCCAGTACTTC. As protein: CASGTAQETQYF.